The present entry profiles one T cell receptor beta chain with its context. The sample comes from a study of blood T cell repertoires in COVID-19. At the level of the study: The United States, Italy and Spain provided the acute and convalescent COVID-19 samples. T cells, B-cell-depleted T cells, or PBMCs provided the cDNA or gDNA that served as material.

Per the original methods: It was from reference gene primer amplification that nucleated cell counts were estimated. Sequencing used immunoSEQ multiplex PCR; TCRdb keeps in-frame clones, though not all of them. V and J calls and clone size follow that table, whereas D and trimming were derived from the DNA. The sample records about 220,000 clones, 84% being singletons. This CDR3 is 14 amino acids long. Germline CDR1 reads SNHLY; CDR2 reads FYNNEI. V was trimmed by 11 bases and J by 6 bases, leaving 21 bases between them. The chain carries TRBV2 and TRBJ2-3, with D perhaps matching TRBD1 (5 bases). The receptor was derived from a woman in her 30s who had recovered from COVID-19. The sample comprised peripheral blood. The CDR3 reads CAESSGAATDTQYF. The CDR3 DNA reads as TGTGCCGAATCTTCTGGGGCCGCCACTGATACGCAGTATTTT.